The sequence of this T cell receptor beta chain was determined in a study of cytomegalovirus exposure and HLA in healthy donors. General study findings and limits: TCR beta sequences reportedly predicted the HLA-A and HLA-B alleles of most subjects accurately. Presence/absence analyses assumed roughly uniform sequencing depth across donors. Later, TCR association rates were found to vary by HLA locus, highest for DRB1 and lowest for HLA-C.

This clone showed up just once. No antigen is known for it. With 60 Vbeta and 13 Jbeta primers, the PCR was carried out. Some clones are missing from TCRdb's copy, which holds only in-frame ones; the method was immunoSEQ multiplex PCR. Of about 130,000 clones in the sample, approximately 80% were seen once. CDR1 and CDR2 from the germline V gene are SGHTA and FQGNSA. The trim removed 4 bases at V and 5 bases at J, leaving 5 bases unmatched. This CDR3 spans 14 amino acids. The chain uses TRBV7-2 and TRBJ2-5, with 9 bases that match TRBD1. The specimen was PBMCs. The receptor's source is a man aged 40-50 years in good health and CMV-seronegative. This CDR3 is CASSSGQGRETQYF. CDR3 DNA: TGTGCCAGCAGCTCGGGACAGGGAAGGGAGACCCAGTACTTC.